This T cell receptor (beta chain) was sequenced in a study of T-cell memory formation after mild COVID-19. Background on the study: The TCR clusters were mostly specific to one donor. Whole-study findings and limits: Clones contracting day 15 to 85 were balanced CD4/CD8; later expanders leaned CD4+.

Each CDR3 protein is one row after TCRdb ran MiXCR on the 5' RACE reads. The sample yields about 60,000 distinct CDR3 sequences, 12% seen once. This clonotype has just one count. Its antigen remains unknown. The sequence derives from a young man who had mild COVID-19 (a few samples of this study predate the infection). Cell type and time point are not known. The material sequenced was PBMCs or a T cell subset sorted from them (not recorded which).

The CDR3 DNA is TGTGCCAGCAGTGCCGGGAATGGGCACACCATATATTTT. As protein: CASSAGNGHTIYF. The V gene is TRBV2, the J gene TRBJ1-3; D is unresolved. Between the trimmed V and J ends, which lost 4 bases and 8 bases, there was a span of 12 bases. The CDR3 consists of 13 residues. The germline V gene encodes CDR1 SNHLY and CDR2 FYNNEI.